A selection of T cell receptor beta chains follows, all from one sample in a study of blood T cell repertoires in COVID-19. Some clones are missing from TCRdb's copy, which holds only in-frame ones; the method was immunoSEQ multiplex PCR. The sample contains around 270,000 clones, around 89% of which appear only once. The sample comprised peripheral blood. Receptors were obtained from a man aged 35-49 years with acute or convalescent COVID-19. The CDR3 runs from the conserved cysteine through the conserved F or W. The D gene is left open where the match is weak. Rows may omit the clone size; those that give it use once, few, many or a size class.

v_gene: TRBV5-4; d_gene: -; abundance: -; j_gene: TRBJ1-5; CDR3nt: TGTGCCAGCAGCACCCCGGACAGTCCCCAGCATTTT; CDR3aa: CASSTPDSPQHF
v_gene: TRBV7-3; d_gene: TRBD2; abundance: -; j_gene: TRBJ2-1; CDR3nt: TGTGCCAGCAGCCCCGGACCGGGACTAGCGCGTCTAGATGAGCAGTTCTTC; CDR3aa: CASSPGPGLARLDEQFF
v_gene: TRBV5-5; d_gene: TRBD1; abundance: -; j_gene: TRBJ2-3; CDR3nt: TGTGCCAGCAGCTTGGGACAGGGGCTAAGCACAGATACGCAGTATTTT; CDR3aa: CASSLGQGLSTDTQYF
v_gene: TRBV19; d_gene: TRBD1; abundance: -; j_gene: TRBJ2-3; CDR3nt: TGTGCCAGTAGTTTAACAGGGGGGGATACGCAGTATTTT; CDR3aa: CASSLTGGDTQYF
v_gene: TRBV29-1; d_gene: -; abundance: few; j_gene: TRBJ1-2; CDR3nt: TGCAGCGTTGAACAGACTAACGACTATGGCTACACCTTC; CDR3aa: CSVEQTNDYGYTF
v_gene: TRBV7-9; d_gene: -; abundance: -; j_gene: TRBJ1-1; CDR3nt: TGTGCCAGCAGCCCCTGGGAGGGGCCGGCCGAAGCTTTCTTT; CDR3aa: CASSPWEGPAEAFF
v_gene: TRBV11-3; d_gene: TRBD2; abundance: -; j_gene: TRBJ2-2; CDR3nt: TGTGCCAGCAGCTTATTTAGCGGGGGGGACACCGGGGAGCTGTTTTTT; CDR3aa: CASSLFSGGDTGELFF
v_gene: TRBV2; d_gene: -; abundance: -; j_gene: TRBJ2-2; CDR3nt: TGTGCCAGCATCGGCAGGGAAAATTCCGGGGAGCTGTTTTTT; CDR3aa: CASIGRENSGELFF
v_gene: TRBV19; d_gene: TRBD1; abundance: -; j_gene: TRBJ1-2; CDR3nt: TGTGCCAGTAGTATAGATGGCATCTCCGGGACAGGGGGCCTCCGAAGCTATGGCTACACCTTC; CDR3aa: CASSIDGISGTGGLRSYGYTF
v_gene: TRBV10-2; d_gene: TRBD1; abundance: -; j_gene: TRBJ1-1; CDR3nt: TGCGCCAGCACTATAACCAGCGCCGGGACAGGGGGCAGGAACACTGAAGCTTTCTTT; CDR3aa: CASTITSAGTGGRNTEAFF
v_gene: TRBV4-2; d_gene: TRBD1; abundance: -; j_gene: TRBJ2-7; CDR3nt: TGTGCCAGCAGCCAAGATAACAGGGGACATTCCTACGAGCAGTACTTC; CDR3aa: CASSQDNRGHSYEQYF
v_gene: TRBV19; d_gene: -; abundance: -; j_gene: TRBJ1-1; CDR3nt: TGTGCCAGTAGGGGAGTGAATTGGCACACTGAAGCTTTCTTT; CDR3aa: CASRGVNWHTEAFF
v_gene: TRBV12-3/TRBV12-4; d_gene: TRBD1; abundance: -; j_gene: TRBJ1-2; CDR3nt: TGTGCCAGCAGTCGAACAGGGGGAGGCTACACCTTC; CDR3aa: CASSRTGGGYTF
v_gene: TRBV28; d_gene: TRBD1; abundance: -; j_gene: TRBJ1-5; CDR3nt: TGTGCCAGCACGGGGTCCCAGGGGGCTTATCAGCCCCAGCATTTT; CDR3aa: CASTGSQGAYQPQHF
v_gene: TRBV5-4; d_gene: TRBD2; abundance: -; j_gene: TRBJ2-7; CDR3nt: TGTGCCAGCAGCTCTAGCGGGGGGGCGTTCCGGTACGAGCAGTACTTC; CDR3aa: CASSSSGGAFRYEQYF
v_gene: TRBV6-5; d_gene: -; abundance: -; j_gene: TRBJ2-3; CDR3nt: TGTGCCACCGTAGCCGATACGCAGTATTTT; CDR3aa: CATVADTQYF
v_gene: TRBV5-1; d_gene: -; abundance: -; j_gene: TRBJ2-5; CDR3nt: TGCGCCAGCAGCTTGGTGCCGGACCAAGAGACCCAGTACTTC; CDR3aa: CASSLVPDQETQYF
v_gene: TRBV12-3/TRBV12-4; d_gene: TRBD2; abundance: -; j_gene: TRBJ2-1; CDR3nt: TGTGCCATCGGCGGGACTAGCCTTGAGCAGTTCTTC; CDR3aa: CAIGGTSLEQFF
v_gene: TRBV5-1; d_gene: TRBD1; abundance: -; j_gene: TRBJ2-3; CDR3nt: TGCGCCAGCAGCATAGGACAGGTCACAGATACGCAGTATTTT; CDR3aa: CASSIGQVTDTQYF
v_gene: TRBV9; d_gene: TRBD1; abundance: -; j_gene: TRBJ1-1; CDR3nt: TGTGCCAGCAGCATTTGGGACAGCTTCACTGAAGCTTTCTTT; CDR3aa: CASSIWDSFTEAFF
v_gene: TRBV21-1; d_gene: -; abundance: -; j_gene: TRBJ2-5; CDR3nt: TGTGCCAGCAGCAAAAACAGCTCCCTCCAAGAGACCCAGTACTTC; CDR3aa: CASSKNSSLQETQYF
v_gene: TRBV21-1; d_gene: -; abundance: -; j_gene: TRBJ2-6; CDR3nt: TGTGCCAGCAGCAAGGGGCCCCCTTTACCCTCTGGGGCCAACGTCCTGACTTTC; CDR3aa: CASSKGPPLPSGANVLTF
v_gene: TRBV7-6; d_gene: -; abundance: -; j_gene: TRBJ2-1; CDR3nt: TGTGCCAGCAGCTTATTCGGGAGCTCCTACAATGAGCAGTTCTTC; CDR3aa: CASSLFGSSYNEQFF
v_gene: TRBV7-9; d_gene: -; abundance: -; j_gene: TRBJ2-2; CDR3nt: TGTGCCAGCAGATCCCTGAACACCGGGGAGCTGTTTTTT; CDR3aa: CASRSLNTGELFF
v_gene: TRBV12-3/TRBV12-4; d_gene: -; abundance: few; j_gene: TRBJ1-1; CDR3nt: TGTGCCAGCAGTTTCAGGGTGAACACTGAAGCTTTCTTT; CDR3aa: CASSFRVNTEAFF
v_gene: TRBV7-3; d_gene: -; abundance: -; j_gene: TRBJ1-1; CDR3nt: TGTGCCAGCAGCCCCCATCCGAACACTGAAGCTTTCTTT; CDR3aa: CASSPHPNTEAFF
v_gene: TRBV27; d_gene: -; abundance: -; j_gene: TRBJ2-1; CDR3nt: TGTGCCAGCAGTATCTCTAGCAGATCCTACAATGAGCAGTTCTTC; CDR3aa: CASSISSRSYNEQFF
v_gene: TRBV6-4; d_gene: TRBD1; abundance: -; j_gene: TRBJ1-2; CDR3nt: TGTGCCAGCAGTGACCCCAGGGGGCCGGGTCGGGAGCGTGGCTACACCTTC; CDR3aa: CASSDPRGPGRERGYTF
v_gene: TRBV2; d_gene: -; abundance: once; j_gene: TRBJ2-1; CDR3nt: TGTGCCAGCAGTGACATGGCGGCCTACAATGAGCAGTTCTTC; CDR3aa: CASSDMAAYNEQFF
v_gene: TRBV9; d_gene: -; abundance: -; j_gene: TRBJ2-5; CDR3nt: TGTGCCAGCAGCGTAAACAGTGGGCTCCAAGAGACCCAGTACTTC; CDR3aa: CASSVNSGLQETQYF
v_gene: TRBV14; d_gene: -; abundance: -; j_gene: TRBJ1-2; CDR3nt: TGTGCCAGCAGCCAATTCGGGGGAGCTAACTATGGCTACACCTTC; CDR3aa: CASSQFGGANYGYTF
v_gene: TRBV25-1; d_gene: -; abundance: -; j_gene: TRBJ1-2; CDR3nt: TGTGCCAGCAGTGAATCAGACGGGGGTTGGCGGGGCTACACCTTC; CDR3aa: CASSESDGGWRGYTF
v_gene: TRBV4-1; d_gene: TRBD1; abundance: -; j_gene: TRBJ2-2; CDR3nt: TGCGCCAGCAGCCGTGGGGGACAGGGGGAGGCCGGGGAGCTGTTTTTT; CDR3aa: CASSRGGQGEAGELFF
v_gene: TRBV5-1; d_gene: -; abundance: -; j_gene: TRBJ1-1; CDR3nt: TGCGCCAGCAGCTTTCAGGGATTGGACACTGAAGCTTTCTTT; CDR3aa: CASSFQGLDTEAFF
v_gene: TRBV7-3; d_gene: TRBD2; abundance: -; j_gene: TRBJ2-1; CDR3nt: TGTGCCAGCAGCTTAGGTCTAGCGGGGGAAGGAGGGAATGAGCAGTTCTTC; CDR3aa: CASSLGLAGEGGNEQFF
v_gene: TRBV5-4; d_gene: -; abundance: few; j_gene: TRBJ1-1; CDR3nt: TGTGCCAGCAGCTTAGGAGGGAGACCTGAAGCTTTCTTT; CDR3aa: CASSLGGRPEAFF
v_gene: TRBV12-5; d_gene: TRBD2; abundance: -; j_gene: TRBJ2-1; CDR3nt: TGTGCTAGTGGTATAGCGGGGGGTCGTGGTGAGCAGTTCTTC; CDR3aa: CASGIAGGRGEQFF
v_gene: TRBV5-1; d_gene: TRBD1; abundance: -; j_gene: TRBJ2-1; CDR3nt: TGCGCCAGCAGCTTGGTGGACAGGTTAGATGACAATGAGCAGTTCTTC; CDR3aa: CASSLVDRLDDNEQFF
v_gene: TRBV6-6; d_gene: -; abundance: -; j_gene: TRBJ1-5; CDR3nt: TGTGCCAGCAGTTACTCGCAGGTAGTGTGGCCCCAGCATTTT; CDR3aa: CASSYSQVVWPQHF
v_gene: TRBV10-1; d_gene: -; abundance: -; j_gene: TRBJ2-7; CDR3nt: TGCGCCAGCAGTGAGGGGTCGGGGGAGTTTTACGAGCAGTACTTC; CDR3aa: CASSEGSGEFYEQYF
v_gene: TRBV2; d_gene: TRBD2; abundance: -; j_gene: TRBJ2-3; CDR3nt: TGTGCCAGCAGTGAGGTACTAGCGGGGCCTTCCGATACGCAGTATTTT; CDR3aa: CASSEVLAGPSDTQYF
v_gene: TRBV2; d_gene: TRBD2; abundance: -; j_gene: TRBJ2-7; CDR3nt: TGTGCCAGCAGTCTTTGGACTAGCGGGGGGGCCTACGAGCAGTACTTC; CDR3aa: CASSLWTSGGAYEQYF
v_gene: TRBV27; d_gene: TRBD1; abundance: -; j_gene: TRBJ2-2; CDR3nt: TGTGCCAGCAGTTCACGGACAGGGTTGAACACCGGGGAGCTGTTTTTT; CDR3aa: CASSSRTGLNTGELFF
v_gene: TRBV9; d_gene: -; abundance: -; j_gene: TRBJ1-3; CDR3nt: TGTGCCAGCAGCCCTCCCGGGGGCTCTGGAAACACCATATATTTT; CDR3aa: CASSPPGGSGNTIYF